Included here is one T cell receptor (beta chain) sequence, with context. The method was immunoSEQ multiplex PCR; TCRdb's version includes in-frame clones alone and lacks a portion of them. Of 130,000 or so clones detected, approximately 92% appear once; the ten largest clones hold 4.5% to 7%. The data stem from a study of control samples from healthy donors and cancer patients. This TCR was recovered from a man aged 18 to 30 in good health. Sequenced input: blood.

CDR3 region: CASSLRTGMNTEAFF. As DNA, the CDR3 is TGTGCCAGCAGTCTCCGGACAGGGATGAACACTGAAGCTTTCTTT. The V and J genes are TRBV6-6 and TRBJ1-1, with TRBD1 matching over 8 bases. V lost 5 bases to trimming and J lost 0 bases; unmatched junction nucleotides: 5. CDR3 length: 15 amino acids. Germline V gives CDR1 MNHNY, CDR2 SVGAGI (reference sequence).